This entry concerns a single TCR beta chain. As yet, its antigen is unknown. These data belong to a study of T-cell memory formation after mild COVID-19. Losses at the gene ends were 0 bases for V and 4 bases for J; bases not matched to a gene: 7. The CDR3 has 17 amino acids. CDR1 SGHDT and CDR2 YYEEEE come from the germline V gene. The authors produced TCR alpha and TCR beta cDNA libraries with sample barcodes and UMIs by 5'RACE using constant-segment primers. MiXCR, applied by TCRdb to the 5' RACE reads, yields one record per CDR3 protein. The sample lists 45,000 to 65,000 distinct CDR3 sequences, approximately 9.1% seen once, with about 12% in the top ten. Whole-study findings and limits: While clones contracting from day 15 to 85 were balanced between CD4 and CD8, later expanders leaned CD4+.

The sample comprised PBMCs or a T cell subset sorted from them (not recorded which). The clonotype comes from an adult woman who had mild COVID-19 (a few samples of this study predate the infection). Cell type and time point are not known. The chain is built from TRBV5-6 and TRBJ2-6; TRBD1 matches 7 bases. The CDR3 sequence is CASSLDRGSAGANVLTF. CDR3 nucleotides: TGTGCCAGCAGCTTGGACAGGGGTTCGGCAGGGGCCAACGTCCTGACTTTC.